This T cell receptor beta chain comes out of a study of beta chain features in type 1 diabetes. Expressed TCRB transcripts were sequenced because the entire RNA isolate underwent reverse transcription. The table came from immunoSEQ multiplex PCR; TCRdb's copy has only in-frame clones and leaves some out. This sample yields some 200,000 clones, of which roughly a tenth are seen a single time; approximately 1.5% belongs to the top ten. There are 11 residues in the CDR3. V was clipped by 1 base and J by 6 bases, with 7 bases between them. Germline lookup yields CDR1 GTSNPN and CDR2 SVGIG (reference sequence).

Sequenced: central memory CD4+ T cells from blood. The rearrangement links TRBV30 to TRBJ2-7; D is unclear. The TCR originated in a man younger than 30 in good health. CDR3 coding DNA: TGTGCCTGGAGTGGTCGGGCCGAGCAGTACTTC. This encodes CAWSGRAEQYF.